The 22 T cell receptor beta chains listed next were all sequenced from one sample in a study of cytomegalovirus exposure and HLA in healthy donors. Researchers ran the PCR with 60 Vbeta and 13 Jbeta primers. The repertoire was sequenced with immunoSEQ multiplex PCR; TCRdb's copy has only in-frame clones and lacks some. This table has more than 35,000 clones, roughly three quarters appearing once. Sequenced material: PBMCs. The receptors derive from a man aged 40-50 years in good health and CMV-seronegative.

The chain uses TRBV2 and TRBJ2-2, with 8 bases aligning to TRBD1. Germline CDR1 SNHLY, CDR2 FYNNEI. The CDR3 has 14 amino acids. J gave up 4 bases and V 5 bases, and 3 bases lay outside the gene matches. The CDR3 nucleotides are TGTGCCAGCAGTAAGGACAGGGCCACCGGGGAGCTGTTTTTT. Amino acids: CASSKDRATGELFF.

The genes are TRBV4-1 and TRBJ2-5; TRBD1 matches at 9 bases. This CDR3 region has 14 residues. J lost 5 bases, V lost 4 bases, and 5 bases had no gene match. The V gene's germline CDR1 is MGHRA and CDR2 YSYEKL. The CDR3 DNA reads as TGCGCCAGCAGCCCGGGACAGGGAAGGGAGACCCAGTACTTC. As protein: CASSPGQGRETQYF.

The chain couples TRBV29-1 to TRBJ2-7; 10 nucleotides match TRBD2. This CDR3 has 14 residues. Germline CDR1 and CDR2: SQVTM and ANQGSEA. Losses at the gene ends were 6 bases for V and 0 bases for J; bases not matched to a gene: 5. The CDR3, as DNA: TGCAGCGTCGAAACTAGCGGGGACTCCTACGAGCAGTACTTC. As protein: CSVETSGDSYEQYF.

This chain uses TRBV30 with TRBJ2-3, with TRBD2 identical over 10 bases. The CDR3 is 13 residues long. The germline V gene has CDR1 GTSNPN and CDR2 SVGIG (reference sequence). After removal of 2 bases from V and 4 bases from J, the junction contained 0 bases not matched to a gene. CDR3 nucleotide sequence: TGTGCCTGGAGTAGCGGGGGGGCAGATACGCAGTATTTT. It encodes CAWSSGGADTQYF.

The chain is built from TRBV6-5 and TRBJ2-3, with no clear D. The germline gives CDR1 MNHEY, CDR2 SVGAGI. V lost 5 bases to trimming and J lost 2 bases, with 11 bases between them. The CDR3 runs to 14 residues. CDR3 nucleotides: TGTGCCAGCAGTCACCTCCAGGACACAGATACGCAGTATTTT. This translates into CASSHLQDTDTQYF.

The J gene is TRBJ2-2, the V gene TRBV30; 8 nucleotides align to TRBD2. There are 13 residues in the CDR3. Germline lookup yields CDR1 GTSNPN and CDR2 SVGIG (reference sequence). V shed 3 bases and J 5 bases; nucleotides not matched to a gene: 2. CDR3 coding DNA: TGTGCCTGGAGGGGGACTAGGACCGGGGAGCTGTTTTTT. Its protein product is CAWRGTRTGELFF.

This clone was counted only a few times. The chain carries TRBV28 and TRBJ1-5; a possible D gene is TRBD1 (6 bases). V lost 4 bases to trimming and J lost 1 base, with 8 bases between them. The CDR3 extends over 14 amino acids. CDR1 is MDHEN, CDR2 SYDVKM, per germline. The CDR3: CASSYDRSNQPQHF. CDR3 nucleotides: TGTGCCAGCAGTTACGACAGGAGCAATCAGCCCCAGCATTTT.

The chain joins TRBV10-3 to TRBJ1-1; 7 positions agree with TRBD1. The junction had 10 bases not matched to a gene; V was cut back by 6 bases and J by 6 bases. The CDR3 is 14 residues long. The germline V gene encodes CDR1 ENHRY and CDR2 SYGVKD. The CDR3 loop reads CAISATSTGAEAFF. The CDR3 DNA reads TGTGCCATCAGCGCGACCTCCACAGGGGCTGAAGCTTTCTTT.

The table lists this clone with a few counts. The chain links TRBV6-1 to TRBJ2-3, with 7 bases that match TRBD1. The CDR3 sequence is 15 residues long. Germline V lookup: CDR1 MNHNS, CDR2 SASEGT. J lost 2 bases, V lost 5 bases, and 7 bases had no gene match. For the CDR3, the DNA is TGTGCCAGCAGTCCGCCGGGACAGATCACAGATACGCAGTATTTT. Translating it yields CASSPPGQITDTQYF.

The chain joins TRBV7-2 to TRBJ2-5; D perhaps matches TRBD2 (7 bases). CDR1 SGHTA and CDR2 FQGNSA come from the germline V gene. V was clipped by 6 bases and J by 4 bases, with 18 bases between them. CDR3 length: 15 residues. The CDR3 loop is CASSKGWGGPETQYF. The CDR3 DNA reads as TGTGCCAGCAGTAAAGGGTGGGGGGGCCCAGAGACCCAGTACTTC. Based on the CDR3 plus reference TRBV7-2 and TRBJ2-5, the full variable domain is GAGVSQSPSNKVTEKGKDVELRCDPISGHTALYWYRQSLGQGLEFLIYFQGNSAPDKSGLPSDRFSAERTGGSVSTLTIQRTQQEDSAVYLCASSKGWGGPETQYFGPGTRLLVL.

This clone was recorded only once. The chain uses TRBV10-3 and TRBJ2-3; 7 positions agree with TRBD2. Germline loops: CDR1 ENHRY, CDR2 SYGVKD. The length of the CDR3 is 14 residues. V dropped 10 bases and J dropped 2; count of bases not matched to a gene: 9. In DNA form, the CDR3 reads TGTGCCACCAAAAAGCTAGCGGACACAGATACGCAGTATTTT. This sequence encodes CATKKLADTDTQYF.

J is TRBJ2-5 and V is TRBV9; 8 bases map to TRBD1. Trimming cost V 7 bases and J 5 bases; bases outside gene matches: 7. Germline V gene lookup returns CDR1 SGDLS and CDR2 YYNGEE. The CDR3 runs 13 residues. The CDR3 nucleotides are TGTGCCAGCGGACAGGGTCCCGGGGAGACCCAGTACTTC. Translating it yields CASGQGPGETQYF.

This rearrangement joins TRBV5-4 to TRBJ2-5; D perhaps matches TRBD1 (6 bases). The germline V gene has CDR1 SGHNT and CDR2 YYREEE (reference sequence). Trimming took off 0 bases at V and 5 bases at J, with 11 bases between the two ends. The CDR3 runs 14 residues. DNA of the CDR3: TGTGCCAGCAGCTTGGGGCAGAGGGGGGAGACCCAGTACTTC. Its translation: CASSLGQRGETQYF.

This rearrangement joins TRBV29-1 to TRBJ2-3, with D possibly being TRBD1 (6 bases). V was shortened by 6 bases and J by 0 bases, with 13 bases between the two germline ends. Germline V gene sequence: CDR1 SQVTM, CDR2 ANQGSEA. The CDR3 covers 14 residues. For the CDR3, the DNA is TGCAGCGTCCACTCCGACAGGAGCACAGATACGCAGTATTTT. It yields the protein CSVHSDRSTDTQYF.

This chain connects TRBV4-1 to TRBJ1-6; D is perhaps TRBD1 (5 bases). V shed 2 bases and J shed 8 bases, with 13 bases lying between them. The germline V gene has CDR1 MGHRA and CDR2 YSYEKL. CDR3 length equals 15 residues. This CDR3 reads CASSQWSGAYSPLHF. CDR3 bases: TGCGCCAGCAGCCAATGGAGCGGGGCGTATTCACCCCTCCACTTT.

The genes are TRBV30 and TRBJ1-2; no reliable D call. CDR1 and CDR2 (germline): GTSNPN, SVGIG (reference sequence). Trimming removed 7 bases from V and 6 bases from J, with 15 bases in between. The CDR3 runs 12 residues. Here the CDR3 DNA reads TGTGCCTCTAACCTATGGGGAGATGGCTACACCTTC. This sequence encodes CASNLWGDGYTF.

V is TRBV4-2 and J is TRBJ2-2; no definite D call. V lost 0 bases to trimming and J lost 6 bases, with 11 bases between them. CDR1 LGHNA and CDR2 YNFKEQ come from the germline V gene. There are 15 residues in the CDR3. The CDR3 coding sequence is TGTGCCAGCAGCCAAGATCCCCCCCCTGCCGGGGAGCTGTTTTTT. Its translation: CASSQDPPPAGELFF.

The V call is TRBV14, the J call TRBJ1-2; D is uncertain. CDR3 length equals 15 residues. V was pared by 0 bases and J by 6 bases, with 14 bases between. Germline lookup yields CDR1 SGHDN and CDR2 FVKESK. The CDR3 DNA reads as TGTGCCAGCAGCCAAGATGCCGGGGTTTTTCATGGCTACACCTTC. Amino acid sequence: CASSQDAGVFHGYTF.

The chain uses TRBV6-5 and TRBJ1-6; TRBD1 matches at 11 bases. V gave up 7 bases and J gave up 9 bases; unmatched junction bases: 8. The CDR3 length is 15 residues. CDR1 is MNHEY, CDR2 SVGAGI, per germline. The CDR3 loop is CASTAGTGGISPLHF. The CDR3 region has the DNA TGTGCCAGCACGGCGGGGACAGGGGGTATTTCACCCCTCCACTTT.

A remark on this clone: This likely traces to a read error, being one base from a far larger clone. V gene TRBV10-3 combines with J gene TRBJ1-5; tentatively, D is TRBD1 (6 bases). From germline, CDR1 is ENHRY and CDR2 SYGVKD. The V end lost 10 bases, the J end lost 0 bases, and 13 bases lay between the germline ends. The CDR3 contains 14 residues. CDR3: CASSTGDSNQPQHF. The CDR3 region has the DNA TGTGCCAGCTCGACAGGAGATAGCAATCAGCCCCAGCATTTT.

Points on this clone: Its ends do not fully match the called genes, so a read error is possible. The chain's CDR3 is CASATGRLQYF. The CDR3 DNA follows: TGCGCCAGCGCTACGGGAAGGTTGCAGTACTTC. V is TRBV2 and J is TRBJ2-7, with D perhaps matching TRBD2 (5 bases). Germline CDR1 is SNHLY and CDR2 is FYNNEI. The CDR3 consists of 11 residues.

The chain has TRBV27 and TRBJ2-7; the match to TRBD1 covers 12 bases. CDR1 and CDR2 from the germline V gene are MNHEY and SMNVEV (reference sequence). V lost 6 bases to trimming and J lost 5 bases; unmatched junction nucleotides: 8. This CDR3 spans 15 amino acids. CDR3 region: CASSLGTGGLHEQYF. CDR3 coding DNA: TGTGCCAGCAGCCTGGGGACAGGGGGCTTGCACGAGCAGTACTTC.